This entry lists 30 T cell receptor beta chains sequenced from one sample in a study of human thymus T cells. Data came from immunoSEQ multiplex PCR; TCRdb stores just in-frame clones and leaves some out. The data hold approximately 46,000 clones, with 85% to 95% observed a single time. Sequenced sample: blood. Every receptor here comes from a girl less than two years old with a congenital heart defect but otherwise immunologically healthy.

The V call is TRBV5-1, the J call TRBJ2-5; possibly TRBD1 for D (6 bases). Between the trimmed V and J ends, which lost 1 base and 5 bases, there was a span of 12 bases. The CDR3 runs to 14 residues. Germline-derived CDR1 and CDR2 are SGHRS and YFSETQ. The CDR3, as DNA: TGCGCCAGCAGCTTGACAGGGTTTGAGGAGACCCAGTACTTC. This translates into CASSLTGFEETQYF.

This chain connects TRBV15 to TRBJ2-5; weak D call: TRBD1 (7 bases). The CDR3 is 15 amino acids. Germline CDR1 and CDR2: LNHNV and YYDKDF (reference sequence). V dropped 0 bases and J dropped 10 bases, with 18 bases sitting between them. CDR3 residues: CATSRDSGAAGGQYF. The CDR3 region has the DNA TGTGCCACCAGCAGAGATTCGGGGGCCGCAGGGGGCCAGTACTTC.

CDR3 nucleotide sequence: TGTGCCAGTACCAATAGAGCTACAGGGAACCAGCCCCAGCATTTT. Translated, it gives CASTNRATGNQPQHF. The V and J genes are TRBV19 and TRBJ1-5, with a weak D call TRBD1 (6 bases). V was trimmed by 7 bases and J by 7 bases, leaving 20 bases between them. The CDR3 is made up of 15 amino acids. The germline V gene has CDR1 LNHDA and CDR2 SQIVND (reference sequence).

A few counts support this clone. The CDR3 here is CASSFRRLSNQPQHF. CDR3 in DNA: TGTGCCAGCAGTTTTCGCCGCTTGAGCAATCAGCCCCAGCATTTT. The chain carries TRBV28 and TRBJ1-5; D is unclear. Per germline, CDR1 MDHEN and CDR2 SYDVKM. V lost 3 bases and J lost 1, with 10 bases in between. The CDR3 is 15 amino acids.

The chain employs TRBV28 and TRBJ2-7, with 10 bases aligning to TRBD2. The V and J ends lost 5 bases and 5 bases, in that order; junction bases with no gene match: 9. Germline CDR1 and CDR2: MDHEN and SYDVKM. The CDR3 totals 15 residues. In DNA form, the CDR3 reads TGTGCCAGCAGTAACACCGGGACTAGCGCCCACGAGCAGTACTTC. Protein product: CASSNTGTSAHEQYF.

The gene calls are TRBV23-1 and TRBJ2-3; D is perhaps TRBD2 (6 bases). TRBV23-1 is designated an ORF whose function remains uncertain. The CDR3 runs 14 residues. Deletions cut 9 bases from V and 6 bases from J, with 19 bases between. CDR3 protein: CARRAGYVKDTQYF. In nucleotides, the CDR3 is TGCGCCAGACGAGCGGGTTATGTCAAGGATACGCAGTATTTT.

The chain carries TRBV6-1 and TRBJ1-5; D not certain. The V and J ends lost 4 bases and 7 bases respectively, with 11 bases between them. Germline lookup yields CDR1 MNHNS and CDR2 SASEGT. The CDR3 spans 13 residues. In DNA form, the CDR3 reads TGTGCCAGCAGTGTATCCAGAACGCAGCCCCAGCATTTT. This codes for CASSVSRTQPQHF.

The chain couples TRBV28 to TRBJ2-3; 7 positions match TRBD1. Trimming at V came to 4 bases and at J to 0 bases, leaving 7 bases not matched to a gene. CDR3 length: 16 amino acids. Germline V gives CDR1 MDHEN, CDR2 SYDVKM. This chain's CDR3 is CASSSNRGHSTDTQYF. DNA of the CDR3: TGTGCCAGCAGTTCAAACAGGGGACATAGCACAGATACGCAGTATTTT.

The chain links TRBV11-2 to TRBJ1-1; TRBD1 aligns across 8 bases. Germline V lookup: CDR1 SGHAT, CDR2 FQNNGV. The CDR3 totals 15 residues. Trimming took 5 bases from V and 1 from J; bases not matched to a gene: 6. The CDR3 loop reads CASSQRDRKNTEAFF. The CDR3 coding sequence is TGTGCCAGCAGCCAGAGGGACAGGAAGAACACTGAAGCTTTCTTT.

The chain uses TRBV4-3 and TRBJ2-7; 10 bases fit TRBD2. Per the germline V gene, CDR1 is LGHNA and CDR2 is YSLEER. V lost 2 bases to trimming and J lost 2 bases; unmatched junction nucleotides: 3. This CDR3 comprises 15 residues. This CDR3 is CASSQRTSGTYEQYF. In DNA form, the CDR3 reads TGCGCCAGCAGCCAAAGGACTAGCGGCACCTACGAGCAGTACTTC.

The chain employs TRBV6-6 and TRBJ2-7; no clear D gene. V gave up 5 bases and J gave up 3 bases, with 11 bases separating them. Germline V gene data show CDR1 as MNHNY and CDR2 as SVGAGI (reference sequence). The CDR3 totals 13 residues. The CDR3 DNA reads TGTGCCAGCAGTGCTAGGGATGTCTACGAGCAGTACTTC. This gives the protein CASSARDVYEQYF.

The chain is built from TRBV2 and TRBJ2-1, with D unclear. This CDR3 has 14 residues. Germline CDR1 SNHLY, CDR2 FYNNEI. The ends were cut back, 3 bases at V and 6 bases at J, with 12 bases in the middle. The CDR3 coding sequence is TGTGCCAGCAGTGAGCCCGTATCGGGCAATGAGCAGTTCTTC. It is translated as CASSEPVSGNEQFF.

The gene calls are TRBV5-4 and TRBJ1-5; D remains ambiguous. Germline V gene lookup returns CDR1 SGHNT and CDR2 YYREEE (reference sequence). V lost 4 bases to trimming and J lost 4 bases, with 12 bases between them. The CDR3 runs 14 residues. The CDR3 loop reads CASSPGRENQPQHF. For the CDR3, the DNA is TGTGCCAGCAGCCCTGGCCGGGAAAATCAGCCCCAGCATTTT.

This chain connects TRBV5-4 to TRBJ2-7; 9 bases are shared with TRBD2. Germline-derived CDR1 and CDR2 are SGHNT and YYREEE (reference sequence). V lost 4 bases and J lost 0; bases outside the gene matches: 11. The CDR3 is 17 amino acids. CDR3 nucleotides: TGTGCCAGCAGCCGCTCGGGCGGTAGCGGGAGCTCCTACGAGCAGTACTTC. The encoded protein is CASSRSGGSGSSYEQYF.

J is TRBJ2-1 and V is TRBV4-1; 12 bases align to TRBD2. After removal of 3 bases from V and 5 bases from J, the junction contained 5 bases not matched to a gene. The germline CDR1 and CDR2 sequences are MGHRA and YSYEKL. The CDR3 length is 16 residues. The CDR3: CASSHLTSGRNNEQFF. The CDR3 nucleotides are TGCGCCAGCAGCCACCTCACTAGCGGGAGGAACAATGAGCAGTTCTTC.

The rearrangement joins TRBV7-9 to TRBJ1-1; D call uncertain. V lost 6 bases, J lost 0 bases, and 8 bases lay in between. The CDR3 is made up of 13 amino acids. Per germline, CDR1 SEHNR and CDR2 FQNEAQ (reference sequence). In DNA, the CDR3 is TGTGCCAGCAGGGGAAGTCTGAACACTGAAGCTTTCTTT. As protein: CASRGSLNTEAFF.

The chain couples TRBV11-2 to TRBJ2-7; the match to TRBD1 covers 7 bases. J gave up 2 bases and V 5 bases, and 9 bases lay outside the gene matches. Germline V gives CDR1 SGHAT, CDR2 FQNNGV. The CDR3 has 15 residues. In DNA form, the CDR3 reads TGTGCCAGCAGCGGGCGGACAGGATCGGCCTACGAGCAGTACTTC. Its translation: CASSGRTGSAYEQYF.

This clone was seen once. This chain uses TRBV20-1 with TRBJ1-2, with D unclear. Between the trimmed V and J ends, which lost 3 bases and 6 bases, there was a span of 2 bases. The CDR3 has 9 residues. Germline CDR1 reads DFQATT; CDR2 reads SNEGSKA (reference sequence). CDR3 sequence: CSARNGYTF. CDR3 bases: TGCAGTGCTAGGAATGGCTACACCTTC.

The gene calls are TRBV19 and TRBJ2-5; 11 nucleotides align to TRBD2. Looked up from germline, CDR1 is LNHDA and CDR2 is SQIVND (reference sequence). Trimming took 3 bases from V and 1 from J; bases not matched to a gene: 7. This CDR3 has 17 amino acids. The CDR3 coding sequence is TGTGCCAGTAGTATTACCGGGACTAGCGGACCCCAAGAGACCCAGTACTTC. Translated: CASSITGTSGPQETQYF.

This clone was observed once. The gene calls are TRBV2 and TRBJ1-5; perhaps TRBD1 as D (6 bases). Germline CDR1 and CDR2: SNHLY and FYNNEI. V lost 4 bases to trimming and J lost 0 bases, with 13 bases between them. The CDR3 is made up of 16 amino acids. The CDR3 coding sequence is TGTGCCAGCAGTGCACCAGGGACACATAGCAATCAGCCCCAGCATTTT. Translating it yields CASSAPGTHSNQPQHF.

The chain links TRBV10-2 to TRBJ2-4; D remains ambiguous. Per germline, CDR1 WSHSY and CDR2 SAAADI. The CDR3 has 22 residues. Trimming cost V 0 bases and J 0 bases, with 27 bases left between them. DNA for the CDR3: TGCGCCAGCAGTGAGTCCATCTTGGCGACGAACCTGGACCCCAAAGCCAAAAACATTCAGTACTTC. Encoded protein: CASSESILATNLDPKAKNIQYF.

The chain is built from TRBV15 and TRBJ2-1; perhaps TRBD2 as D (5 bases). Germline V gene lookup returns CDR1 LNHNV and CDR2 YYDKDF (reference sequence). The CDR3 spans 15 residues. V was shortened by 8 bases and J by 0 bases, with 14 bases between the two germline ends. This chain's CDR3 is CATQLRESSYNEQFF. The CDR3 nucleotides are TGTGCCACCCAGCTTCGGGAAAGCTCCTACAATGAGCAGTTCTTC.

J is TRBJ2-7 and V is TRBV5-1; D unresolved. The germline gives CDR1 SGHRS, CDR2 YFSETQ. V was clipped by 3 bases and J by 3 bases, with 10 bases between them. CDR3 length equals 13 residues. CDR3 sequence (DNA): TGCGCCAGCAGCTCCGCGATCTTCTACGAGCAGTACTTC. This gives the protein CASSSAIFYEQYF. The full variable domain, its missing parts supplied by reference TRBV5-1 and TRBJ2-7, is KAGVTQTPRYLIKTRGQQVTLSCSPISGHRSVSWYQQTPGQGLQFLFEYFSETQRNKGNFPGRFSGRQFSNSRSEMNVSTLELGDSALYLCASSSAIFYEQYFGPGTRLTVT.

The CDR3 DNA sequence: TGTGCCAGCAGTGCAAGGACAGGGAACAATGAGCAGTTCTTC. It yields the protein CASSARTGNNEQFF. The genes are TRBV6-6 and TRBJ2-1, with 8 positions matching TRBD1. The J segment lost 5 bases and the V segment lost 5 bases, leaving 5 bases of the junction unmatched. CDR3 size: 14 residues. Germline lookup yields CDR1 MNHNY and CDR2 SVGAGI (reference sequence).

This clone has only one observation. The chain couples TRBV29-1 to TRBJ1-1, with a tentative D call TRBD1 (5 bases). Germline V gene lookup returns CDR1 SQVTM and CDR2 ANQGSEA. V lost 4 bases to trimming and J lost 2 bases, with 8 bases between them. CDR3 length: 12 amino acids. CDR3 region: CSVVGANTEAFF. CDR3 DNA sequence: TGCAGCGTTGTAGGGGCAAACACTGAAGCTTTCTTT.

This chain links TRBV7-9 with TRBJ2-1; 11 positions match TRBD2. This CDR3 is 15 amino acids long. CDR1 SEHNR and CDR2 FQNEAQ come from the germline V gene (reference sequence). The trim removed 5 bases at V and 6 bases at J, leaving 6 bases unmatched. The CDR3 sequence: CASSERTSGPNEQFF. CDR3 DNA sequence: TGTGCCAGCAGCGAACGGACTAGCGGGCCCAATGAGCAGTTCTTC.

V is TRBV28 and J is TRBJ2-7, with TRBD2 matching over 9 bases. The CDR3 is 14 amino acids. J was trimmed by 4 bases and V by 6 bases; bases with no gene match: 7. Per the germline V gene, CDR1 is MDHEN and CDR2 is SYDVKM. The CDR3 here is CASREGLARYEQYF. As DNA, the CDR3 is TGTGCCAGCAGGGAGGGACTAGCTAGGTACGAGCAGTACTTC. The variable domain in full, with the rest retrieved from reference TRBV28 and TRBJ2-7, is DVKVTQSSRYLVKRTGEKVFLECVQDMDHENMFWYRQDPGLGLRLIYFSYDVKMKEKGDIPEGYSVSREKKERFSLILESASTNQTSMYLCASREGLARYEQYFGPGTRLTVT.

This clone has a single count. The chain uses TRBV7-2 and TRBJ2-1; 10 bases line up with TRBD2. After removal of 1 base from V and 7 bases from J, the junction contained 13 bases not matched to a gene. The CDR3 runs 18 residues. The germline gives CDR1 SGHTA, CDR2 FQGNSA. The CDR3 DNA reads as TGTGCCAGCAGCTTAGGGCGACTAGCGGGCCTCTGGAGGAATGAGCAGTTCTTC. Protein: CASSLGRLAGLWRNEQFF.

V usage is TRBV19 and J usage is TRBJ1-2; TRBD1 matches 8 bases. This CDR3 spans 14 amino acids. Losses at the gene ends were 7 bases for V and 4 bases for J; bases not matched to a gene: 8. Looked up from germline, CDR1 is LNHDA and CDR2 is SQIVND (reference sequence). CDR3 residues: CASKGQAAIYGYTF. CDR3 DNA sequence: TGTGCCAGTAAGGGACAGGCTGCGATCTATGGCTACACCTTC.

The chain joins TRBV14 to TRBJ2-1; TRBD1 is a possible D gene (6 bases). Deletions cut 1 base from V and 6 bases from J, with 13 bases between. Germline CDR1 is SGHDN and CDR2 is FVKESK. This CDR3 has 15 residues. The CDR3 DNA sequence: TGTGCCAGCAGCCAAGCACAGGGTAGGCCCAATGAGCAGTTCTTC. It codes for CASSQAQGRPNEQFF.